The entry below describes one TCR beta chain. Its antigen is currently not known. No much larger clone exists at a distance of one base, and base qualities are not known. Other DNA sequences of this sample code for an identical CDR3. Using the deep immunoSEQ assay, TCR CDR3 regions were amplified from genomic DNA by multiplex PCR. Genomic DNA extracted from each cell subset was distributed evenly over all wells of several immunoSEQ 96-well plates, and each plate served as one replicate. Each replicate PCR for sorted subsets received about 220 ng genomic DNA, equal to about 30,000 T cell genomes. Purified libraries were quantified with a Qubit 3.0 fluorometer, sized on a Bioanalyzer 2100, and re-quantified with the KAPA Library Quantification kit. Every immunoSEQ 96-well plate was sequenced on a dedicated single-read 150-cycle Illumina NextSeq 550 flow cell. The authors' pipeline ran thus. The immunoSEQ output contained only junctional sequences without quality scores, so filtering could not match that applied to full-length reads. Sequences were annotated with PyIR, a Python wrapper for IgBLAST v1.9, using IMGT germline references to assign V/J genes and CDR3. Reads were filtered out if the reads had weak V/J assignments (E-value above 1e-6), no CDR3, stop codons, out-of-frame junctions, or ambiguous translated residues. V3J clonotypes were defined as sequences sharing the same inferred V gene, J gene, and CDR3 amino acid sequence. The percentage overlap between two repertoires was calculated by dividing the number of shared unique clonotypes by the size of the smaller repertoire. RTK rarefaction, the Chao1 estimator, and Recon v2.1 estimates of unobserved clonotypes were used to assess repertoire richness. OLGA was used to compute generation probabilities for all TCRbeta clonotypes that the gDNA method yielded from a handful of donors. What TCRdb holds here is the immuneACCESS table cut down to in-frame rearrangements. Part of the clones is not present; checked against another copy, under half of the missing clones reflect an unresolved V gene, and the others are unexplained. V and J calls and clone size are given by that table; D and trimming were obtained from the DNA. The sample table lists over 2 million clones, around 90% of them with a count of one. The ten largest clones represent approximately 0.4% of the sample.

The data stem from a study of shared clonotypes between healthy human individuals (dated by TCRdb to between 2020 and 2021). In terms of the full investigation: The cohort included three men and a couple of women between 18 and 49 years of age. For each donor, CD4 naive and CD4 memory were each run on three plates, CD8 naive on two plates, and CD8 memory on one plate. Blood TCR repertoires of several healthy adults were deeply sequenced to estimate repertoire size and the extent of clonotype sharing between individuals. Different laboratories and diverse techniques were used to prepare libraries and sequence TCR repertoires, to increase sequencing depth and limit assay-specific biases. Each donor's leukapheresis produced roughly between about 0.8 and 8.9 billion PBMCs. Overall study results and their limits: Sharing across several donors was observed for around 5% of naive CD4, over 3% of naive CD8, over 2% of memory CD4, and around 0.4% of memory CD8 clonotypes. Naive subsets generally had larger estimated clonotype richness than memory subsets. Rarefaction of sorted-subset datasets indicated incomplete sequencing despite the large sequencing depth. Compared with non-shared clonotypes, clonotypes shared by all four sorted-subset donors had higher generation probabilities. Pairwise subsampling indicated that sequencing depth was expected to affect the degree of clonotype sharing among donors. Sampling was restricted to blood, and TCR repertoires in tissue are likely to differ from TCR repertoires in blood. Because the study included only a small number of donors, the genetic and exposure-history diversity represented was limited.

V ends up 6 bases short and J 0 bases short, with an unmatched junction base count of 3. The CDR3 covers 14 residues, taking in both the cysteine and the phenylalanine. Only the CDR3 portion is preserved as DNA: 42 bases, with reading frame beginning at the first base. The germline V gene provides CDR1 MNHNS and CDR2 SASEGT. Healthy HIV-negative adults with no recently reported acute infections or vaccinations were included as donors. Every donor was a Caucasian adult living in Nashville, Tennessee, USA. CD4+ T cells were enriched by magnetic negative selection; naive cells were then positively selected on CD45RA, and the negative fraction formed the memory subset. Blood was obtained by leukapheresis, after which PBMCs were separated by Ficoll-Histopaque density gradient centrifugation and cryopreserved in liquid nitrogen vapor phase. Analytical flow cytometry was used to check the purity and quantity of each magnetically sorted T cell population. Each sorted fraction had its genomic DNA isolated and then quantified by UV absorbance on a Nanodrop 2000c.

The chain couples TRBV6-1 to TRBJ1-1; TRBD1 fits 8 bases in the junction. The sample was naive CD4+ T cells from PBMCs. In light of the paper, this sample's cell subset or site label describes: CD45RA+ positively selected. This clonotype was sampled from a young man in good health. Some clones in this sample may be carry-over from other donors' samples. The CDR3 protein is CASRPDRVNTEAFF. The DNA sequence follows: TGTGCCAGCAGGCCGGACAGGGTGAACACTGAAGCTTTCTTT.